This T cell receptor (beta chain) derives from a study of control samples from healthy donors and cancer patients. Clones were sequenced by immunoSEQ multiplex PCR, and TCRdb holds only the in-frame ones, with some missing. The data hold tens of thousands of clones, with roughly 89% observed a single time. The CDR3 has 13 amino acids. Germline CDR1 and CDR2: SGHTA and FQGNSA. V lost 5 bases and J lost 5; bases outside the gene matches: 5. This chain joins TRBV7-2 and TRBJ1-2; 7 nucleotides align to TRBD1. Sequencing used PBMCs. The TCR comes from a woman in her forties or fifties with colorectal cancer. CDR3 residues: CASSPGTVYGYTF. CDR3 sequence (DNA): TGTGCCAGCAGCCCAGGGACAGTTTATGGCTACACCTTC.